The rows below give T cell receptor beta chains drawn from one sample of a study of spatial heterogeneity in lung cancer. Each CDR3 protein is one row after TCRdb ran MiXCR on the 5' RACE reads. Of over 85,000 distinct CDR3 sequences in the sample, approximately 19% were seen once. Material: PBMCs, obtained at follow-up. These receptors were taken from a male donor with early-stage non-small cell lung cancer. The CDR3 runs from the conserved cysteine through the conserved F or W. The D gene is left open where the match is weak. Clone size appears in some rows only: once, few, many, or a class for an expanded clone.

size,J,V,D,CDR3,DNA
once,TRBJ2-3,TRBV7-9,TRBD2,CASSGPSGDTDTQYF,TGTGCCAGCAGCGGTCCTAGCGGGGACACAGATACGCAGTATTTT
medium-sized,TRBJ2-5,TRBV11-2,NA,CASSLLTQQETQYF,TGTGCCAGCAGCTTACTTACACAGCAAGAGACCCAGTACTTC
NA,TRBJ2-2,TRBV5-1,NA,CASSPGGSNTGELFF,TGCGCCAGCAGCCCCGGAGGTTCGAACACCGGGGAGCTGTTTTTT
few,TRBJ1-5,TRBV5-1,NA,CASSWGDQRDQPQHF,TGCGCCAGCAGCTGGGGGGATCAAAGGGATCAGCCCCAGCATTTT
NA,TRBJ1-5,TRBV20-1,NA,CSARDTNGNQPQHF,TGCAGTGCTAGAGATACGAATGGCAATCAGCCCCAGCATTTT
few,TRBJ2-7,TRBV5-6,TRBD1,CASSIGTGKSYEQYF,TGTGCCAGCAGCATCGGGACAGGGAAGTCCTACGAGCAGTACTTC
NA,TRBJ2-1,TRBV6-2/TRBV6-3,NA,CASSFSRPYGEQFF,TGTGCCAGCAGTTTCTCAAGGCCGTATGGTGAGCAGTTCTTC
few,TRBJ2-1,TRBV6-5,TRBD1,CASSYDLGQGSDEQFF,TGTGCCAGCAGTTATGACCTTGGACAGGGATCGGATGAGCAGTTCTTC
NA,TRBJ1-1,TRBV4-3,NA,CASSQSRAGHKNTEAFF,TGCGCCAGCAGCCAGTCGAGGGCAGGACACAAGAACACTGAAGCTTTCTTT
NA,TRBJ2-1,TRBV7-2,TRBD1,CASSPGTGGYDEQFF,TGTGCCAGCAGTCCCGGGACAGGGGGCTACGATGAGCAGTTCTTC
few,TRBJ2-1,TRBV11-2,TRBD2,CASSSRGSGGTYNEQFF,TGTGCCAGCAGCTCCCGGGGTAGCGGGGGGACCTACAATGAGCAGTTCTTC
once,TRBJ2-3,TRBV7-2,TRBD2,CASSQGTSGSADTQYF,TGTGCCAGCAGCCAGGGGACTAGCGGGAGCGCAGATACGCAGTATTTT
NA,TRBJ1-4,TRBV19,NA,CASSIDRTEKLFF,TGTGCCAGTAGTATAGACAGGACCGAAAAACTGTTTTTT
few,TRBJ2-7,TRBV5-8,NA,CASSLSPVSYEQYF,TGTGCCAGCAGCTTGTCTCCCGTATCCTACGAGCAGTACTTC
NA,TRBJ2-3,TRBV5-8,TRBD1,CASSRGQGLTDTQYF,TGTGCCAGCAGCAGGGGACAGGGGTTGACAGATACGCAGTATTTT
few,TRBJ2-1,TRBV5-1,NA,CASSPHGTRGGDEQFF,TGCGCCAGCAGCCCTCACGGGACACGGGGAGGTGATGAGCAGTTCTTC
NA,TRBJ1-4,TRBV27,NA,CASSLSSGAVGKLFF,TGTGCCAGCAGTTTATCTTCGGGGGCTGTTGGAAAACTGTTTTTT
many,TRBJ1-2,TRBV7-2,NA,CASSLQGINYGYTF,TGTGCCAGCAGCTTGCAGGGCATTAACTATGGCTACACCTTC
NA,TRBJ1-3,TRBV5-6,NA,CASSLIDSGNTIYF,TGTGCCAGCAGCTTGATAGACTCTGGAAACACCATATATTTT
NA,TRBJ1-2,TRBV20-1,TRBD1,CSAGQGNYGYTF,TGCAGTGCCGGACAGGGGAATTATGGCTACACCTTC
NA,TRBJ2-1,TRBV9,NA,CASSVSTGSASYNEQFF,TGTGCCAGCAGCGTATCCACCGGGTCAGCCTCTTACAATGAGCAGTTCTTC
NA,TRBJ2-7,TRBV30,TRBD1,CATEWTGTVLSEQYF,TGTGCCACCGAATGGACCGGGACAGTATTGAGCGAGCAGTACTTC
many,TRBJ1-6,TRBV4-2,TRBD1,CASSHEDRGNSPLHF,TGTGCCAGCAGCCACGAGGACAGGGGTAATTCACCCCTCCACTTT
NA,TRBJ2-1,TRBV20-1,NA,CSANNAEQFF,TGCAGTGCGAACAACGCTGAGCAGTTCTTC
NA,TRBJ2-5,TRBV7-2,NA,CASSLAPMETQYF,TGTGCCAGCAGCTTAGCTCCTATGGAGACCCAGTACTTC
few,TRBJ1-5,TRBV19,NA,CASSVSIGDQPQHF,TGTGCCAGTAGTGTGAGTATCGGCGATCAGCCCCAGCATTTT
NA,TRBJ2-2,TRBV5-1,NA,CASSLRSENTGELFF,TGCGCCAGCAGCCTAAGGTCCGAGAACACCGGGGAGCTGTTTTTT
NA,TRBJ2-2,TRBV18,NA,CASSPNRDFYTGELFF,TGTGCCAGCTCACCAAACCGGGACTTTTACACCGGGGAGCTGTTTTTT
NA,TRBJ1-1,TRBV4-1,NA,CASSQEGTLNTEAFF,TGCGCCAGCAGCCAAGAGGGGACACTGAACACTGAAGCTTTCTTT
NA,TRBJ2-5,TRBV2,NA,CASSEVGWQSGETQYF,TGTGCCAGCAGTGAGGTCGGGTGGCAGTCAGGGGAGACCCAGTACTTC
NA,TRBJ2-5,TRBV29-1,NA,CSVEEVRGTQYF,TGCAGCGTTGAAGAGGTCCGGGGGACCCAGTACTTC
few,TRBJ2-2,TRBV12-5,NA,CASALGVIDTGELFF,TGTGCTAGTGCCCTGGGAGTAATTGACACCGGGGAGCTGTTTTTT
NA,TRBJ2-3,TRBV20-1,TRBD1,CSAREWTGGRADTQYF,TGCAGTGCGAGGGAGTGGACAGGGGGCAGGGCAGATACGCAGTATTTT
NA,TRBJ2-1,TRBV3-1,TRBD2,CASSPRTSGNNYNEQFF,TGTGCCAGCAGCCCGAGGACTAGCGGGAATAACTACAATGAGCAGTTCTTC
few,TRBJ2-3,TRBV20-1,TRBD2,CSARDTSGRSVDTQYF,TGCAGTGCTAGAGATACTAGCGGGAGAAGCGTGGATACGCAGTATTTT
NA,TRBJ1-4,TRBV20-1,NA,CSARNRLGDQKLFF,TGCAGTGCTAGAAATCGCTTAGGGGACCAAAAACTGTTTTTT
NA,TRBJ1-4,TRBV30,TRBD1,CAWRRDREKLFF,TGTGCCTGGAGACGGGACAGGGAAAAACTGTTTTTT
few,TRBJ2-1,TRBV11-2,TRBD2,CASSHIAVLAAQNNEQFF,TGTGCCAGCAGCCACATCGCCGTACTAGCGGCCCAAAACAATGAGCAGTTCTTC
few,TRBJ2-6,TRBV20-1,NA,CSARLQGVDGANVLTF,TGCAGTGCTAGATTGCAGGGAGTGGACGGGGCCAACGTCCTGACTTTC
few,TRBJ2-7,TRBV20-1,NA,CSARTTGQGLNSYEQYF,TGCAGTGCTAGAACGACCGGACAGGGACTAAATTCGTACGAGCAGTACTTC
NA,TRBJ1-2,TRBV10-2,NA,CASSESRAGYGYTF,TGCGCCAGCAGTGAGTCGCGGGCGGGCTATGGCTACACCTTC
NA,TRBJ2-5,TRBV6-5,NA,CASSYSKVQETQYF,TGTGCCAGCAGTTACTCCAAGGTCCAAGAGACCCAGTACTTC
many,TRBJ2-7,TRBV20-1,NA,CSARGRMKGVYEQYF,TGCAGTGCTAGAGGCCGCATGAAGGGGGTCTACGAGCAGTACTTC
NA,TRBJ1-1,TRBV7-9,NA,CASSSDSLYTEAFF,TGTGCCAGTTCCTCTGACTCTCTTTACACTGAAGCTTTCTTT
NA,TRBJ1-1,TRBV6-5,NA,CASSETAPNTEAFF,TGTGCCAGCAGCGAGACAGCTCCGAACACTGAAGCTTTCTTT
few,TRBJ2-7,TRBV7-9,NA,CASSDSGNRAHRLYEQYF,TGTGCCAGCAGCGACTCCGGCAACCGGGCTCATAGACTCTACGAGCAGTACTTC
few,TRBJ2-7,TRBV19,NA,CASSIGPASYEQYF,TGTGCCAGTAGTATAGGCCCGGCAAGCTACGAGCAGTACTTC
NA,TRBJ2-1,TRBV9,TRBD2,CASSSSGGAYNEQFF,TGTGCCAGCAGCTCGAGCGGGGGGGCCTACAATGAGCAGTTCTTC
NA,TRBJ2-2,TRBV2,TRBD1,CASRWNTGTGVTGELFF,TGTGCCAGCCGGTGGAATACGGGGACAGGGGTAACCGGGGAGCTGTTTTTT
few,TRBJ2-5,TRBV2,NA,CASSTTVTETQYF,TGTGCCAGCAGTACAACGGTTACGGAGACCCAGTACTTC
NA,TRBJ1-6,TRBV9,NA,CASSPQRGNDSPLHF,TGTGCCAGCAGCCCCCAACGGGGAAACGATTCACCCCTCCACTTT
NA,TRBJ1-2,TRBV10-3,TRBD1,CAISEGPLQGRHYGYTF,TGTGCCATCAGTGAGGGGCCCTTACAGGGGCGGCACTATGGCTACACCTTC
few,TRBJ1-1,TRBV27,NA,CASSLREDDTEAFF,TGTGCCAGCAGTTTACGGGAGGACGACACTGAAGCTTTCTTT
few,TRBJ2-5,TRBV9,NA,CASSVGGVGTQYF,TGTGCCAGCAGCGTAGGGGGAGTAGGGACCCAGTACTTC
NA,TRBJ2-5,TRBV2,TRBD2,CASQLLLASGSETQYF,TGTGCCAGCCAACTCCTCTTGGCTAGCGGTTCAGAGACCCAGTACTTC
few,TRBJ1-4,TRBV20-1,NA,CSATNAYGATLRNEKLFF,TGCAGTGCTACAAACGCCTACGGGGCCACCCTGCGTAATGAAAAACTGTTTTTT
many,TRBJ1-5,TRBV4-1,NA,CASSEYIDSNQPQHF,TGCGCCAGCAGCGAATACATAGATAGCAATCAGCCCCAGCATTTT
few,TRBJ2-2,TRBV10-3,TRBD1,CAIRGQGAKTGELFF,TGTGCCATCAGGGGACAGGGGGCGAAGACCGGGGAGCTGTTTTTT
few,TRBJ1-1,TRBV25-1,NA,CASTSGQANQAFF,TGTGCCAGCACGTCGGGGCAAGCCAACCAAGCTTTCTTT